These T cell receptor beta chains were read from a single sample in a study of CD8+CD57+ T cells in acquired aplastic anemia. Each CDR3 protein is one row after TCRdb ran MiXCR on the reads. The top ten clones hold about 8.8% of a sample with approximately 190,000 distinct CDR3 sequences, nearly 50% of them seen once. Sequenced material: sorted CD4+, CD8+, or CD8+CD57+ T cells (not recorded which) from PBMCs. Every receptor here comes from a human donor with aplastic anemia. Each CDR3 is given with its conserved first and last residue. A D gene is named only where the DNA matches it firmly. Expanded clones get a size class; other rows say once, few or many, or leave the size out.

j_call: TRBJ2-6
d_call: .
v_call: TRBV18
clone_size: .
cdr3_aa: CASSPLPSGANVLTF
cdr3_nt: TGTGCCAGCTCACCCTTGCCTTCTGGGGCCAACGTCCTGACTTTC

j_call: TRBJ2-7
d_call: TRBD1
v_call: TRBV12-3/TRBV12-4
clone_size: .
cdr3_aa: CASTSKDRGYEQYF
cdr3_nt: TGTGCCAGCACCTCGAAGGACAGGGGCTACGAGCAGTACTTC

j_call: TRBJ2-1
d_call: .
v_call: TRBV19
clone_size: .
cdr3_aa: CASSWGQTYNEQFF
cdr3_nt: TGTGCCAGTAGTTGGGGGCAGACCTACAATGAGCAGTTCTTC

j_call: TRBJ2-2
d_call: .
v_call: TRBV6-1
clone_size: .
cdr3_aa: CASSTIPGELFF
cdr3_nt: TGTGCCAGCAGTACCATCCCCGGGGAGCTGTTTTTT

j_call: TRBJ2-1
d_call: TRBD1
v_call: TRBV24-1
clone_size: many
cdr3_aa: CATSDRTGGSLNEQFF
cdr3_nt: TGTGCCACCAGTGACCGTACAGGGGGCAGTTTAAATGAGCAGTTCTTC

j_call: TRBJ1-2
d_call: .
v_call: TRBV7-2
clone_size: .
cdr3_aa: CASSLEGFSGYTF
cdr3_nt: TGTGCCAGCAGCTTAGAGGGGTTCAGTGGCTACACCTTC

j_call: TRBJ1-1
d_call: .
v_call: TRBV13
clone_size: .
cdr3_aa: CASSFGSMNTEAFF
cdr3_nt: TGTGCCAGCAGCTTCGGGAGTATGAACACTGAAGCTTTCTTT

j_call: TRBJ2-5
d_call: TRBD1
v_call: TRBV19
clone_size: many
cdr3_aa: CASSLDRASRETQYF
cdr3_nt: TGTGCCAGTAGTCTGGACAGGGCGTCGCGGGAGACCCAGTACTTC

j_call: TRBJ1-1
d_call: .
v_call: TRBV20-1
clone_size: many
cdr3_aa: CSARGDTEAFF
cdr3_nt: TGCAGTGCTAGAGGTGACACTGAAGCTTTCTTT

j_call: TRBJ2-2
d_call: .
v_call: TRBV30
clone_size: few
cdr3_aa: CAWSVPGELFF
cdr3_nt: TGTGCCTGGAGTGTTCCCGGGGAGCTGTTTTTT

j_call: TRBJ2-7
d_call: .
v_call: TRBV18
clone_size: few
cdr3_aa: CASSPVGIGLPYEQYF
cdr3_nt: TGTGCCAGCTCACCTGTGGGGATAGGTTTGCCCTACGAGCAGTACTTC

j_call: TRBJ2-7
d_call: .
v_call: TRBV4-2
clone_size: many
cdr3_aa: CASSQARGPPLF
cdr3_nt: TGTGCCAGCAGCCAAGCTCGGGGACCTCCCCTCTTC

j_call: TRBJ2-3
d_call: TRBD2
v_call: TRBV20-1
clone_size: many
cdr3_aa: CSARDGGRPTDTQYF
cdr3_nt: TGCAGTGCTAGAGATGGCGGGAGGCCCACAGATACGCAGTATTTT

j_call: TRBJ2-5
d_call: TRBD1
v_call: TRBV10-1
clone_size: .
cdr3_aa: CARGGGDREETQYF
cdr3_nt: TGCGCCAGAGGGGGTGGGGACAGGGAAGAGACCCAGTACTTC

j_call: TRBJ1-4
d_call: TRBD1
v_call: TRBV7-9
clone_size: .
cdr3_aa: CASSLADRGREKLFF
cdr3_nt: TGTGCCAGCAGCTTAGCTGACAGGGGGCGGGAAAAACTGTTTTTT

j_call: TRBJ2-7
d_call: TRBD1
v_call: TRBV20-1
clone_size: many
cdr3_aa: CSAGRDRAYEQYF
cdr3_nt: TGCAGTGCTGGCCGGGACAGGGCCTACGAGCAGTACTTC

j_call: TRBJ2-5
d_call: .
v_call: TRBV6-6
clone_size: many
cdr3_aa: CASSYGLRQMDQYF
cdr3_nt: TGTGCCAGCAGTTACGGTCTGCGACAGATGGACCAGTACTTC

j_call: TRBJ1-2
d_call: .
v_call: TRBV6-5
clone_size: .
cdr3_aa: CASSYTPGQTGGYTF
cdr3_nt: TGTGCCAGCAGTTACACCCCGGGCCAAACCGGTGGCTACACCTTC

j_call: TRBJ2-2
d_call: TRBD2
v_call: TRBV4-2
clone_size: .
cdr3_aa: CASSKDTGTRVTGELFF
cdr3_nt: TGTGCCAGCAGCAAGGATACCGGGACTAGGGTAACCGGGGAGCTGTTTTTT

j_call: TRBJ1-2
d_call: .
v_call: TRBV11-2
clone_size: .
cdr3_aa: CASSLVSGDRLIYGYTF
cdr3_nt: TGTGCCAGCAGCTTAGTGTCGGGAGACAGGCTAATCTATGGCTACACCTTC

j_call: TRBJ2-2
d_call: TRBD2
v_call: TRBV24-1
clone_size: many
cdr3_aa: CATSDPGGTRGTGELFF
cdr3_nt: TGTGCCACCAGTGACCCGGGGGGTACCCGTGGCACCGGGGAGCTGTTTTTT

j_call: TRBJ2-6
d_call: .
v_call: TRBV5-8
clone_size: many
cdr3_aa: CASSLVLVSGANVLTF
cdr3_nt: TGTGCCAGCAGCTTGGTTTTAGTCTCTGGGGCCAACGTCCTGACTTTC

j_call: TRBJ1-4
d_call: .
v_call: TRBV2
clone_size: few
cdr3_aa: CASSEFVGFDEKLFF
cdr3_nt: TGTGCCAGCAGTGAATTTGTGGGTTTCGATGAAAAACTGTTTTTT

j_call: TRBJ1-2
d_call: .
v_call: TRBV12-3/TRBV12-4
clone_size: .
cdr3_aa: CASSLGQSNYGYTF
cdr3_nt: TGTGCCAGCAGTTTAGGGCAGTCTAACTATGGCTACACCTTC

j_call: TRBJ2-3
d_call: .
v_call: TRBV5-4
clone_size: few
cdr3_aa: CASSFFPQSTDTQYF
cdr3_nt: TGTGCCAGCAGCTTTTTCCCCCAAAGCACAGATACGCAGTATTTT

j_call: TRBJ1-5
d_call: .
v_call: TRBV24-1
clone_size: .
cdr3_aa: CATSDPTLPHGQRQHF
cdr3_nt: TGTGCTACCAGTGATCCCACCCTTCCCCATGGTCAGCGCCAGCATTTT

j_call: TRBJ2-1
d_call: TRBD2
v_call: TRBV6-6
clone_size: .
cdr3_aa: CASSYSSGAYNEQFF
cdr3_nt: TGTGCCAGCAGTTACTCGAGCGGGGCCTACAATGAGCAGTTCTTC

j_call: TRBJ1-6
d_call: .
v_call: TRBV7-9
clone_size: .
cdr3_aa: CAWSVLQNSPLHF
cdr3_nt: TGTGCCTGGAGTGTACTACAGAATTCACCCCTCCACTTT

j_call: TRBJ1-3
d_call: .
v_call: TRBV10-3
clone_size: .
cdr3_aa: CAINTSPNPVLAGNTTYF
cdr3_nt: TGTGCCATCAATACGTCTCCCAACCCAGTCCTGGCTGGAAACACCACATATTTT

j_call: TRBJ2-5
d_call: TRBD2
v_call: TRBV7-2
clone_size: .
cdr3_aa: CASSSSGGAKTQYF
cdr3_nt: TGTGCCAGCAGTTCTAGCGGGGGGGCCAAGACCCAGTACTTC

j_call: TRBJ1-5
d_call: .
v_call: TRBV2
clone_size: many
cdr3_aa: CASSEWSITNQPQHF
cdr3_nt: TGTGCCAGCAGTGAATGGTCAATCACCAATCAGCCCCAGCATTTT

j_call: TRBJ2-1
d_call: .
v_call: TRBV4-2
clone_size: few
cdr3_aa: CASSQDPEGSSYNEQFF
cdr3_nt: TGTGCCAGCAGCCAAGATCCGGAGGGAAGCTCCTACAATGAGCAGTTCTTC

j_call: TRBJ1-2
d_call: .
v_call: TRBV7-9
clone_size: many
cdr3_aa: CASSPGSNYGYTF
cdr3_nt: TGTGCCAGCAGCCCAGGAAGTAACTATGGCTACACCTTC

j_call: TRBJ2-1
d_call: TRBD2
v_call: TRBV14
clone_size: many
cdr3_aa: CASSHSLALPYNEQFF
cdr3_nt: TGTGCCAGCAGCCACTCACTAGCGCTCCCCTACAATGAGCAGTTCTTC

j_call: TRBJ1-1
d_call: .
v_call: TRBV5-1
clone_size: .
cdr3_aa: CASSLDVASNTEAFF
cdr3_nt: TGCGCCAGCAGCTTGGATGTAGCCTCAAACACTGAAGCTTTCTTT

j_call: TRBJ2-7
d_call: .
v_call: TRBV2
clone_size: .
cdr3_aa: CASSEGQVAAYEQYF
cdr3_nt: TGTGCCAGCAGTGAAGGTCAGGTGGCGGCCTACGAGCAGTACTTC

j_call: TRBJ1-4
d_call: .
v_call: TRBV5-1
clone_size: .
cdr3_aa: CASSSMGGPLNEKLFF
cdr3_nt: TGCGCCAGCAGCTCAATGGGGGGACCGCTGAATGAAAAACTGTTTTTT

j_call: TRBJ2-3
d_call: TRBD2
v_call: TRBV11-2
clone_size: .
cdr3_aa: CASSLDVFFGAGGRRTDTQYF
cdr3_nt: TGTGCCAGCAGCTTAGATGTCTTCTTTGGTGCGGGGGGCAGGAGGACAGATACGCAGTATTTT

j_call: TRBJ2-7
d_call: TRBD2
v_call: TRBV20-1
clone_size: .
cdr3_aa: CSARDRDGLAGIYEQYF
cdr3_nt: TGCAGTGCTAGAGATCGAGACGGACTAGCGGGAATCTACGAGCAGTACTTC

j_call: TRBJ2-7
d_call: TRBD2
v_call: TRBV7-9
clone_size: many
cdr3_aa: CASSLPLAGLSYEQYF
cdr3_nt: TGTGCCAGCAGCTTACCCCTAGCGGGACTTTCCTACGAGCAGTACTTC

j_call: TRBJ2-5
d_call: TRBD2
v_call: TRBV10-1
clone_size: .
cdr3_aa: CASSDGTSGRETQYF
cdr3_nt: TGCGCCAGCAGTGATGGGACTAGCGGGAGGGAGACCCAGTACTTC

j_call: TRBJ1-5
d_call: TRBD1
v_call: TRBV6-1
clone_size: many
cdr3_aa: CASSRDRGGQPQHF
cdr3_nt: TGTGCCAGCAGCCGTGACAGGGGAGGCCAGCCCCAGCATTTT

j_call: TRBJ1-3
d_call: TRBD1
v_call: TRBV25-1
clone_size: .
cdr3_aa: CASSGPGQGTGNTIYF
cdr3_nt: TGTGCCAGCAGTGGACCGGGACAGGGTACCGGAAACACCATATATTTT

j_call: TRBJ2-3
d_call: .
v_call: TRBV20-1
clone_size: .
cdr3_aa: CVAGGRTDTQYF
cdr3_nt: TGCGTAGCTGGAGGGCGCACAGATACGCAGTATTTT